This TCR beta chain was recovered during a study of CD4 and CD8 cells across lung adenocarcinoma regions. The CDR3 totals 17 residues. The V gene's germline CDR1 is MNHNS and CDR2 SASEGT. Trimming pared 6 bases from V and 10 bases from J, leaving 29 bases between. Samples came from patients with localized non-small cell lung adenocarcinoma. TCRdb reprocessed the PCR reads with MiXCR, giving one entry per CDR3 protein. The sample lists about 9,200 distinct CDR3 sequences, roughly 50% occurring once. The clonotype comes from a female donor with lung adenocarcinoma. The CD4 and CD8 labels of this study may be unreliable. The sequencing sample was made of CD8+ T cells from the margin of a lung tumor. The chain links TRBV6-1 to TRBJ2-3; D is possibly TRBD1 (5 bases). This CDR3 reads CASSPSPQGLSTEAQYF. The CDR3 DNA sequence: TGTGCCAGCAGCCCCTCCCCTCAGGGTTTGAGCACCGAGGCGCAGTATTTT.